Each of the 24 T cell receptor beta chains below was sequenced from the same sample in a study of cytomegalovirus exposure and HLA in healthy donors. Researchers ran the PCR with 60 Vbeta and 13 Jbeta primers. Method: immunoSEQ multiplex PCR; TCRdb's copy keeps in-frame clones and lacks some. The table records more than 85,000 clones, roughly 77% of them present only once. The sequenced sample was PBMCs. These receptors were taken from a woman in her forties or fifties in good health and CMV-seropositive.

The rearrangement uses TRBV14 and TRBJ2-7; D remains ambiguous. Germline assignment: CDR1 SGHDN and CDR2 FVKESK. This CDR3 has 12 amino acids. The ends were cut back, 4 bases at V and 3 bases at J, with 7 bases in the middle. CDR3 region: CASSPVSYEQYF. DNA of the CDR3: TGTGCCAGCAGCCCTGTGAGCTACGAGCAGTACTTC.

The chain has TRBV6-6 and TRBJ1-1, with 7 nucleotides matching TRBD1. There are 16 residues in the CDR3. J lost 3 bases, V lost 2 bases, and 9 bases had no gene match. The germline V gene encodes CDR1 MNHNY and CDR2 SVGAGI (reference sequence). The CDR3 coding sequence is TGTGCCAGCAGTTACGAGCCAGGGGGTTTGGACACTGAAGCTTTCTTT. Translating it yields CASSYEPGGLDTEAFF.

The chain recombines TRBV7-8 with TRBJ2-3; a possible D gene is TRBD1 (6 bases). This CDR3 comprises 16 residues. Trimming removed 1 base at V and 8 bases at J, with 19 bases between. The germline V gene encodes CDR1 SGHVS and CDR2 FQNEAQ. As DNA, the CDR3 is TGTGCCAGCAGCTTAGTGGACAGAGGGTGGGGAGTTACGCAGTATTTT. Encoded protein: CASSLVDRGWGVTQYF.

The V call is TRBV9, the J call TRBJ2-7, with 8 nucleotides matching TRBD1. CDR1 is SGDLS and CDR2 is YYNGEE in the germline V gene. This CDR3 region has 16 residues. V lost 3 bases and J lost 0; bases outside the gene matches: 8. The CDR3 loop reads CASSGDRQGPSYEQYF. The CDR3 DNA is TGTGCCAGCAGCGGAGACAGACAGGGGCCCTCCTACGAGCAGTACTTC.

The chain joins TRBV10-1 to TRBJ1-6, with D possibly matching TRBD1 (5 bases). Trimming removed 5 bases from V and 7 bases from J, with 12 bases in between. The CDR3 spans 14 residues. Germline lookup yields CDR1 WNHNN and CDR2 SYGVQD (reference sequence). The CDR3 sequence: CASSRGEGNSPLHF. The CDR3 bases are TGCGCCAGCAGTCGGGGGGAAGGGAATTCACCCCTCCACTTT.

The chain joins TRBV4-1 to TRBJ1-4, with D possibly matching TRBD1 (5 bases). The CDR3 is 15 amino acids. V gave up 1 base and J gave up 7 bases, with 13 bases separating them. Germline V gene data show CDR1 as MGHRA and CDR2 as YSYEKL. The CDR3 DNA sequence: TGCGCCAGCAGCCAAGTGGCGGGGGGGGGTGAAAAACTGTTTTTT. This codes for CASSQVAGGGEKLFF.

The chain joins TRBV4-1 to TRBJ1-5, with D perhaps TRBD1 (6 bases). The length of the CDR3 is 14 residues. V was trimmed by 3 bases and J by 4 bases, leaving 10 bases between them. Germline-derived CDR1 and CDR2 are MGHRA and YSYEKL. The CDR3 DNA is TGCGCCAGCAGCCAGGCTACAGGGAATCAGCCCCAGCATTTT. Translated, it gives CASSQATGNQPQHF.

The chain couples TRBV13 to TRBJ2-5, with a tentative D call TRBD2 (6 bases). The end of the DNA is better explained by TRBJ2-7, so the J call may be wrong. Germline CDR1 PRHDT, CDR2 FYEKMQ (reference sequence). The CDR3 covers 13 residues. The CDR3: CASSFAGSYEQYF. As DNA, the CDR3 is TGTGCCAGCAGCTTCGCGGGATCCTACGAGCAGTACTTC.

The chain combines TRBV7-9 with TRBJ1-1; D is unclear. V lost 4 bases and J lost 2, with 8 bases in between. This CDR3 region has 13 residues. The germline CDR1 and CDR2 sequences are SEHNR and FQNEAQ (reference sequence). For the CDR3, the DNA is TGTGCCAGCAGCTCCCAGGATAACACTGAAGCTTTCTTT. Its translation is CASSSQDNTEAFF.

The table lists this clone with a few counts. The chain employs TRBV21-1 and TRBJ2-7; TRBD1, the table's D call, lacks a check against the DNA. TRBV21-1 counts as a pseudogene. CDR3 length: 16 residues. The CDR3 DNA reads as TGTGCCAGCAGCAAAGGACAGACGACCCTCTCCTACGAGCAGTACTTC. Protein sequence: CASSKGQTTLSYEQYF.

This chain uses TRBV30 with TRBJ1-4; 9 bases agree with TRBD1. The CDR3 has 15 residues. In germline, CDR1 is GTSNPN, CDR2 SVGIG (reference sequence). V was clipped by 1 base and J by 5 bases; unmatched bases: 5. The CDR3 is CAWSDTGTGNEKLFF. The CDR3 DNA is TGTGCCTGGAGTGACACCGGGACAGGGAATGAAAAACTGTTTTTT.

The chain links TRBV5-4 to TRBJ2-7; TRBD2 matches at 8 bases. Germline V gives CDR1 SGHNT, CDR2 YYREEE (reference sequence). J gave up 5 bases and V 4 bases, and 8 bases lay outside the gene matches. The CDR3 consists of 14 residues. The CDR3 protein is CASSQAGASHEQYF. CDR3 bases: TGTGCCAGCAGCCAAGCGGGAGCCAGCCACGAGCAGTACTTC. The full variable domain, its missing parts supplied by reference TRBV5-4 and TRBJ2-7, is ETGVTQSPTHLIKTRGQQVTLRCSSQSGHNTVSWYQQALGQGPQFIFQYYREEENGRGNFPPRFSGLQFPNYSSELNVNALELDDSALYLCASSQAGASHEQYFGPGTRLTVT.

The CDR3 DNA reads TGTGCCAGCTCACCTAGCGGGGCAAGCTCCTACAATGAGCAGTTCTTC. Translation gives CASSPSGASSYNEQFF. J is TRBJ2-1 and V is TRBV18; 8 nucleotides line up with TRBD2. CDR1 is KGHSH and CDR2 is LQKENI in the germline V gene. V gave up 3 bases and J gave up 0 bases; unmatched junction bases: 4. CDR3 length: 16 amino acids.

This clone was recorded a few times. V is TRBV9 and J is TRBJ2-1; the match to TRBD2 covers 11 bases. The germline gives CDR1 SGDLS, CDR2 YYNGEE. The junction had 4 bases not matched to a gene; V was cut back by 3 bases and J by 5 bases. The CDR3 contains 15 residues. CDR3 region: CASSGLAGGNNEQFF. The CDR3, as DNA: TGTGCCAGCAGCGGCTTAGCGGGGGGGAACAATGAGCAGTTCTTC.

The genes are TRBV28 and TRBJ2-7; D is unresolved. Germline V gene sequence: CDR1 MDHEN, CDR2 SYDVKM. V lost 6 bases, J lost 2 bases, and 5 bases lay in between. The CDR3 totals 11 residues. CDR3 sequence: CASSPTYEQYF. CDR3 in DNA: TGTGCCAGCAGCCCCACCTACGAGCAGTACTTC.

This sequence joins TRBV5-1 and TRBJ2-3; 10 positions match TRBD2. The CDR3 totals 16 residues. With V trimmed by 4 bases and J by 2 bases, 7 bases remained unmatched. Per germline, CDR1 SGHRS and CDR2 YFSETQ. CDR3 nucleotides: TGCGCCAGCAGCGGCCTCACTAGCGGGGTCACAGATACGCAGTATTTT. It translates to CASSGLTSGVTDTQYF.

This clone has a handful of counts. The germline gene is not matched at one end of the junction; a read error may be the cause. The chain uses TRBV7-3 and TRBJ2-2, with D unresolved. CDR3 length: 15 amino acids. CDR1 and CDR2 (germline): SGHTA, FQGTGA. DNA for the CDR3: TGTTCCAGCAGCTTAGTTCGTGCGAACACCGGGGAGCTGTTTTTT. Amino acid sequence: CSSSLVRANTGELFF. The whole variable domain, filled in from reference TRBV7-3 and TRBJ2-2, reads GAGVSQTPSNKVTEKGKYVELRCDPISGHTALYWYRQSLGQGPEFLIYFQGTGAADDSGLPNDRFFAVRPEGSVSTLKIQRTERGDSAVYLCSSSLVRANTGELFFGEGSRLTVL.

The J gene is TRBJ1-5, the V gene TRBV2, with 7 bases that match TRBD1. Germline CDR1 is SNHLY and CDR2 is FYNNEI. V shed 4 bases and J 5 bases; nucleotides not matched to a gene: 8. The CDR3 is 15 amino acids. CDR3 sequence: CASSADRAIHQPQHF. The CDR3 nucleotides read TGTGCCAGCAGTGCCGACAGGGCGATACATCAGCCCCAGCATTTT. Based on the CDR3 plus reference TRBV2 and TRBJ1-5, the full variable domain is EPEVTQTPSHQVTQMGQEVILRCVPISNHLYFYWYRQILGQKVEFLVSFYNNEISEKSEIFDDQFSVERPDGSNFTLKIRSTKLEDSAMYFCASSADRAIHQPQHFGDGTRLSIL.

This clone was detected only once. The genes are TRBV6-5 and TRBJ1-1; D is unclear. CDR1 MNHEY and CDR2 SVGAGI come from the germline V gene. Deletions cut 0 bases from V and 1 base from J, with 12 bases between. The CDR3 loop spans 16 amino acids. DNA for the CDR3: TGTGCCAGCAGTTACTCGACCCTGACGGGGAACACTGAAGCTTTCTTT. It codes for CASSYSTLTGNTEAFF.

The chain recombines TRBV7-8 with TRBJ2-5; the D is unclear. TRBJ2-7 explains the end of the DNA better; the J call may be wrong. Germline CDR1 reads SGHVS; CDR2 reads FQNEAQ. CDR3 size: 13 residues. CDR3 DNA: TGTGCCAGCAGCCCAAGGGCTAGCTACGAGCAGTACTTC. Translation gives CASSPRASYEQYF.

The chain has TRBV19 and TRBJ1-2; TRBD1 agrees at 10 bases. Germline V lookup: CDR1 LNHDA, CDR2 SQIVND (reference sequence). The CDR3 is 18 amino acids. The J segment lost 3 bases and the V segment lost 6 bases, leaving 16 bases of the junction unmatched. In DNA form, the CDR3 reads TGTGCCAGTAGCGGTCAGAGAGGACAGGGGGTATCGTACTATGGCTACACCTTC. As protein: CASSGQRGQGVSYYGYTF.

The rearrangement uses TRBV9 and TRBJ1-1; no reliable D call. The CDR3 extends over 16 amino acids. Germline assignment: CDR1 SGDLS and CDR2 YYNGEE. Trimming took 4 bases from V and 5 from J, leaving 21 bases between them. The CDR3 here is CASSSSGSGYATEAFF. CDR3 coding DNA: TGTGCCAGCAGCTCTAGCGGGTCGGGGTATGCAACTGAAGCTTTCTTT. The variable domain in full, with the rest retrieved from reference TRBV9 and TRBJ1-1, is DSGVTQTPKHLITATGQRVTLRCSPRSGDLSVYWYQQSLDQGLQFLIQYYNGEERAKGNILERFSAQQFPDLHSELNLSSLELGDSALYFCASSSSGSGYATEAFFGQGTRLTVV.

J is TRBJ2-3 and V is TRBV9; a weak D match, TRBD2 (5 bases). V lost 0 bases, J lost 3 bases, and 5 bases lay in between. CDR3 length equals 13 residues. Germline V CDR1 and CDR2: SGDLS, YYNGEE. In nucleotides, the CDR3 is TGTGCCAGCAGCGTAGAGCGGACAGATACGCAGTATTTT. Translated: CASSVERTDTQYF.

The J gene is TRBJ1-4, the V gene TRBV2, with D tentatively TRBD1 (5 bases). V gave up 6 bases and J gave up 2 bases, with 13 bases separating them. This CDR3 is built from 15 residues. Germline-derived CDR1 and CDR2 are SNHLY and FYNNEI. In nucleotides, the CDR3 is TGTGCCAGCAGGGTTCAGGGTGCGACTAATGAAAAACTGTTTTTT. This encodes CASRVQGATNEKLFF.